Listed below are T cell receptor beta chains from one sample, sequenced in a study of cytomegalovirus exposure and HLA in healthy donors. TCRdb's table, derived via immunoSEQ multiplex PCR, lists solely in-frame clones and lacks some. The repertoire holds 200,000 to 250,000 clones, with almost 80% as singletons. Sequenced input: PBMCs. The receptors were sampled from a man aged 18-30 years in good health and CMV-seronegative. Both conserved end residues are part of each CDR3. Fields, in order: clone size, J gene, D gene, V gene, CDR3 DNA, CDR3 protein. The D gene is left open where the match is weak. Some rows have no size entry. The others give once, few or many, or a class for an expanded clone.

abundance: -
j_gene: TRBJ2-1
d_gene: -
v_gene: TRBV19
CDR3nt: TGTGCCAGTAGTCTCCGACAGTGGGTGTCCTACAATGAGCAGTTCTTC
CDR3aa: CASSLRQWVSYNEQFF

abundance: -
j_gene: TRBJ2-7
d_gene: TRBD2
v_gene: TRBV28
CDR3nt: TGTGCCAGCAATATCCGACTAGCGGGAGTTTACGAGCAGTACTTC
CDR3aa: CASNIRLAGVYEQYF

abundance: few
j_gene: TRBJ2-3
d_gene: TRBD2
v_gene: TRBV10-3
CDR3nt: TGTGCCATCAATGGTGCGGGAGCGGGAGGGACAGATACGCAGTATTTT
CDR3aa: CAINGAGAGGTDTQYF

abundance: -
j_gene: TRBJ2-1
d_gene: TRBD2
v_gene: TRBV7-9
CDR3nt: TGTGCCAGCAGCTCACTATTGACTAGCGGCTCCTACAATGAGCAGTTCTTC
CDR3aa: CASSSLLTSGSYNEQFF

abundance: -
j_gene: TRBJ2-7
d_gene: -
v_gene: TRBV7-2
CDR3nt: TGTGCCAGCAGCCTCCGGGTCTACGAGCAGTACTTC
CDR3aa: CASSLRVYEQYF

abundance: -
j_gene: TRBJ1-1
d_gene: TRBD1
v_gene: TRBV19
CDR3nt: TGTGCCAGTATCGGGACAGGGAGGACTGAAGCTTTCTTT
CDR3aa: CASIGTGRTEAFF

abundance: once
j_gene: TRBJ2-7
d_gene: -
v_gene: TRBV10-3
CDR3nt: TGTGCCATCAGTACGGGAGACTCACGGGAGCAGTACTTC
CDR3aa: CAISTGDSREQYF

abundance: -
j_gene: TRBJ2-2
d_gene: -
v_gene: TRBV7-6
CDR3nt: TGTGCCAGCAGCTTAGGGCCCGGGGAGCTGTTTTTT
CDR3aa: CASSLGPGELFF

abundance: -
j_gene: TRBJ2-7
d_gene: -
v_gene: TRBV6-6
CDR3nt: TGTGCCAGCCGGATGGGGCAGAACTCCTACGAGCAGTACTTC
CDR3aa: CASRMGQNSYEQYF

abundance: -
j_gene: TRBJ1-4
d_gene: -
v_gene: TRBV27
CDR3nt: TGTGCCAGCAGTCCCTGGGACACGAATGAAAAACTGTTTTTT
CDR3aa: CASSPWDTNEKLFF

abundance: -
j_gene: TRBJ2-5
d_gene: -
v_gene: TRBV7-9
CDR3nt: TGTGCCAGCACAGGAGGGGTTCGAGAGACCCAGTACTTC
CDR3aa: CASTGGVRETQYF

abundance: -
j_gene: TRBJ1-3
d_gene: TRBD1
v_gene: TRBV9
CDR3nt: TGTGCCAGCAGCGAGAGACAGGGGCCGATTGGAAACACCATATATTTT
CDR3aa: CASSERQGPIGNTIYF

abundance: -
j_gene: TRBJ2-7
d_gene: -
v_gene: TRBV27
CDR3nt: TGTGCCAGCACCAATTATTTGGGGCTCGAGCAGTACTTC
CDR3aa: CASTNYLGLEQYF

abundance: few
j_gene: TRBJ2-7
d_gene: TRBD2
v_gene: TRBV5-1
CDR3nt: TGCGCCAGCAGCTTGGCCGCCGGGACTAGCGGTTACTACGAGCAGTACTTC
CDR3aa: CASSLAAGTSGYYEQYF

abundance: -
j_gene: TRBJ2-1
d_gene: -
v_gene: TRBV7-2
CDR3nt: TGTGCCAGCAGCCCCCGGGAAGAAGAGCAGTTCTTC
CDR3aa: CASSPREEEQFF

abundance: -
j_gene: TRBJ2-1
d_gene: TRBD2
v_gene: TRBV4-1
CDR3nt: TGCGCCAGCAGTCGACTAGCGGGGGAACACAATGAGCAGTTCTTC
CDR3aa: CASSRLAGEHNEQFF

abundance: -
j_gene: TRBJ2-2
d_gene: TRBD2
v_gene: TRBV19
CDR3nt: TGTGCTGGCGGGGGGACGAACACCGGGGAGCTGTTTTTT
CDR3aa: CAGGGTNTGELFF

abundance: -
j_gene: TRBJ1-1
d_gene: TRBD1
v_gene: TRBV5-5
CDR3nt: TGTGCCAGCAGCCCCAGGACAGGCATCACTGAAGCTTTCTTT
CDR3aa: CASSPRTGITEAFF

abundance: -
j_gene: TRBJ1-2
d_gene: -
v_gene: TRBV28
CDR3nt: TGTGCCAGCAGTCGCCCCCCGCAGGTTTATGGCTACACCTTC
CDR3aa: CASSRPPQVYGYTF

abundance: -
j_gene: TRBJ2-1
d_gene: -
v_gene: TRBV7-2
CDR3nt: TGTGCCAGCAGCTTATCCCTAAACTACAATGAGCAGTTCTTC
CDR3aa: CASSLSLNYNEQFF

abundance: -
j_gene: TRBJ1-2
d_gene: -
v_gene: TRBV19
CDR3nt: TGTGCCAGTAGTATTAACAGGCATAACTATGGCTACACCTTC
CDR3aa: CASSINRHNYGYTF

abundance: once
j_gene: TRBJ2-2
d_gene: TRBD1
v_gene: TRBV9
CDR3nt: TGTGCCAGCAGAGCAGGGACAGGGAACACCGGGGAGCTGTTTTTT
CDR3aa: CASRAGTGNTGELFF

abundance: -
j_gene: TRBJ1-1
d_gene: -
v_gene: TRBV2
CDR3nt: TGTGCCAGCAGTGCCAACAAGAACACTGAAGCTTTCTTT
CDR3aa: CASSANKNTEAFF

abundance: -
j_gene: TRBJ2-7
d_gene: -
v_gene: TRBV6-5
CDR3nt: TGTGCCAGCAGACAACAGACAGGCTCCTACGAGCAGTACTTC
CDR3aa: CASRQQTGSYEQYF

abundance: -
j_gene: TRBJ1-6
d_gene: -
v_gene: TRBV7-9
CDR3nt: TGTGCCAGCAGCTTAGCGCTCCAGAATTCACCCCTCCACTTT
CDR3aa: CASSLALQNSPLHF

abundance: -
j_gene: TRBJ2-7
d_gene: TRBD2
v_gene: TRBV29-1
CDR3nt: TGCAGCGTTGGTCTACTAGCGAGCTACGAGCAGTACTTC
CDR3aa: CSVGLLASYEQYF

abundance: -
j_gene: TRBJ2-2
d_gene: -
v_gene: TRBV12-5
CDR3nt: TGTGCTAGTGGTTTATGGCAGGGGAACACCGGGGAGCTGTTTTTT
CDR3aa: CASGLWQGNTGELFF

abundance: -
j_gene: TRBJ1-2
d_gene: TRBD1
v_gene: TRBV6-5
CDR3nt: TGTGCCAGCAGTTACTCATGGGGCAGGGGGGACTATGGCTACACCTTC
CDR3aa: CASSYSWGRGDYGYTF

abundance: -
j_gene: TRBJ1-5
d_gene: -
v_gene: TRBV6-1
CDR3nt: TGTGCCAGCAGTCAATCCTGGGAGGCTGAACAGCCCCAGCATTTT
CDR3aa: CASSQSWEAEQPQHF

abundance: -
j_gene: TRBJ2-5
d_gene: TRBD2
v_gene: TRBV9
CDR3nt: TGTGCCAGCAGCCCTCCCCTCAGGTCGCGGGGGGTTTTTAGAGAGACCCAGTACTTC
CDR3aa: CASSPPLRSRGVFRETQYF

abundance: -
j_gene: TRBJ2-7
d_gene: -
v_gene: TRBV27
CDR3nt: TGTGCCAGCAGTTTAGGGCACACCTCCTACGAGCAGTACTTC
CDR3aa: CASSLGHTSYEQYF

abundance: few
j_gene: TRBJ1-1
d_gene: -
v_gene: TRBV28
CDR3nt: TGTGCCAGCAGCACAGGGCCCAACCCTGAAGCTTTCTTT
CDR3aa: CASSTGPNPEAFF

abundance: -
j_gene: TRBJ1-5
d_gene: -
v_gene: TRBV28
CDR3nt: TGTGCCAGCAGTTCCCCAGGGTCCCCTCAGCCCCAGCATTTT
CDR3aa: CASSSPGSPQPQHF

abundance: -
j_gene: TRBJ1-2
d_gene: TRBD1
v_gene: TRBV5-4
CDR3nt: TGTGCCAGCAGCCTCTTCCGGGACAGAGAGTATGGCTACACCTTC
CDR3aa: CASSLFRDREYGYTF

abundance: -
j_gene: TRBJ1-2
d_gene: -
v_gene: TRBV19
CDR3nt: TGTGCCAGTAGCCCCGACAGGTTCGATGGCTACACCTTC
CDR3aa: CASSPDRFDGYTF

abundance: few
j_gene: TRBJ2-7
d_gene: -
v_gene: TRBV4-3
CDR3nt: TGCGCCAGCAGCCAAGATCCAGCGGGCCCCCCCTACGAGCAGTACTTC
CDR3aa: CASSQDPAGPPYEQYF

abundance: -
j_gene: TRBJ1-1
d_gene: -
v_gene: TRBV19
CDR3nt: TGTGCCAGTAGTATTCGACAGGCTTTGAACACTGAAGCTTTCTTT
CDR3aa: CASSIRQALNTEAFF

abundance: -
j_gene: TRBJ1-2
d_gene: TRBD1
v_gene: TRBV5-1
CDR3nt: TGCGCCAGCAGGTTTACAGGGGTAGTCCCCAACTATGGCTACACCTTC
CDR3aa: CASRFTGVVPNYGYTF

abundance: -
j_gene: TRBJ2-1
d_gene: TRBD2
v_gene: TRBV6-6
CDR3nt: TGTGCCAGCAGTTCTCTAGCGGGGAACTACAATGAGCAGTTCTTC
CDR3aa: CASSSLAGNYNEQFF

abundance: -
j_gene: TRBJ2-1
d_gene: TRBD2
v_gene: TRBV6-6
CDR3nt: TGTGCCAGCAGTTCCGGGACTAGGGGCAATGAGCAGTTCTTC
CDR3aa: CASSSGTRGNEQFF

abundance: -
j_gene: TRBJ2-7
d_gene: -
v_gene: TRBV4-2
CDR3nt: TGTGCCAGCAGCCAAAGAGCCGACAGAGCAGATTACGAGCAGTACTTC
CDR3aa: CASSQRADRADYEQYF

abundance: -
j_gene: TRBJ1-1
d_gene: -
v_gene: TRBV18
CDR3nt: TGTGCCAGCTCCCTCCGGGAACAGTCGTACACTGAAGCTTTCTTT
CDR3aa: CASSLREQSYTEAFF

abundance: -
j_gene: TRBJ1-2
d_gene: -
v_gene: TRBV19
CDR3nt: TGTGCCAGTAGTATCACGGGTACCGGCGTCGGGAACTATGGCTACACCTTC
CDR3aa: CASSITGTGVGNYGYTF

abundance: -
j_gene: TRBJ2-1
d_gene: TRBD1
v_gene: TRBV4-3
CDR3nt: TGCGCCAGCAGCCAAGAGACAGGGGCAGGGCAGTTCTTC
CDR3aa: CASSQETGAGQFF

abundance: -
j_gene: TRBJ1-1
d_gene: TRBD1
v_gene: TRBV7-9
CDR3nt: TGTGCCAGCAGCTTAGCCGGGACAGTTGAAGCTTTCTTT
CDR3aa: CASSLAGTVEAFF